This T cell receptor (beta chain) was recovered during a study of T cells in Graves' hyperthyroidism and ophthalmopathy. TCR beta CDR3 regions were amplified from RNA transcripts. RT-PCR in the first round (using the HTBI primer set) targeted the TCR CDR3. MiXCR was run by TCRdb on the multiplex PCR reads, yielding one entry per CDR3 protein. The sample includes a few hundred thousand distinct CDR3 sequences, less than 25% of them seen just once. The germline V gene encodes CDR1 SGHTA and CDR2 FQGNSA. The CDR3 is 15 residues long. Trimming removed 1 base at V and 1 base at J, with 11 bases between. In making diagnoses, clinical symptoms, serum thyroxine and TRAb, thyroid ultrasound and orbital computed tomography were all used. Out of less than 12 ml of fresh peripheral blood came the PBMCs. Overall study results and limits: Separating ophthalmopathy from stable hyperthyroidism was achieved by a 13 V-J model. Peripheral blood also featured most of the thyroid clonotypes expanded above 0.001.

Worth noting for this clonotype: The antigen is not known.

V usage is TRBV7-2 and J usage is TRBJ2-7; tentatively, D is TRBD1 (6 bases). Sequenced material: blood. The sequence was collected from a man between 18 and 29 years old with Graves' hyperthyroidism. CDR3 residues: CASSLGRTASYEQYF. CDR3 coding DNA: TGTGCCAGCAGCTTAGGTAGGACAGCTTCCTACGAGCAGTACTTC.